Listed here is a single T cell receptor (beta chain). Its target is not known. The run of the v3.0 immunoSEQ assay was at survey level. Repertoires were generated with immunoSEQ multiplex PCR, while TCRdb's copy carries only in-frame clones and drops some. Among 20,000 to 25,000 clones listed, around 80% were seen once. V was trimmed by 3 bases and J by 2 bases, leaving 15 bases between them. There are 16 residues in the CDR3. The V gene's germline CDR1 is WSHSY and CDR2 SAAADI. One or more pre-ART and two or more post-ART PBMC samples were available from each donor. This sample was included in a study of long-term antiretroviral therapy in people with HIV. Study-wide results and caveats: The range of CDR3 lengths in HIV repertoires proved narrower than that found in controls. Clonal populations expanded prior to ART predominated within the repertoire at all time points.

The V and J genes are TRBV10-2 and TRBJ2-3, with D unresolved. This TCR was sampled from a woman in her 30s with HIV. This material consisted of unsorted PBMCs, taken 0.2 years after starting antiretroviral therapy. CDR3: CASSEFPGGYTDTQYF. The CDR3 DNA is TGCGCCAGCAGTGAATTCCCGGGCGGCTACACAGATACGCAGTATTTT.